This is a list of T cell receptor beta chains from one sample in a study of T cells after yellow fever vaccination. TCRdb used MiXCR to reprocess the 5' RACE reads, holding one entry per CDR3 protein. Counted here are hundreds of thousands of distinct CDR3 sequences, less than 4.5% occurring once; the ten biggest clones make up 23%. The specimen was PBMCs, collected on the day of the yellow fever booster vaccination. The receptors were sampled from a man aged 18-30 years who received the YFV17D yellow fever vaccine. CDR3s leave out the opening cysteine and the closing phenylalanine or tryptophan.

>TRBJ2-7|TRBV27
ASSFGALDEQY
>TRBJ1-1|TRBV7-2
ASSEQGNTEAF
>TRBJ2-1|TRBV20-1
SASPVEGQGYHNEQF
>TRBJ1-1|TRBV10-3
AISDIRSREAF
>TRBJ2-5|TRBV9
ASSVAGGGETQY
>TRBJ1-5|TRBV12-3/TRBV12-4
ASRGGRFNPQH
>TRBJ2-5|TRBV27
ASGTSGGFAAQY
>TRBJ2-5|TRBV7-2
ASSPAGTPWQTQY
>TRBJ2-7|TRBV12-3/TRBV12-4
ASNQGPGGYEQY
>TRBJ1-2|TRBV7-9
ASSFETGLAYGYT
>TRBJ2-4|TRBV4-3
ASSQGGTGTGGSKNIQY
>TRBJ2-2|TRBV20-1
SAAGRNTGELF
>TRBJ1-6|TRBV4-1
ASSQGGTRLVDNSPLH
>-|TRBV18
ASSPLGEQF
>TRBJ2-5|TRBV5-1
ASSFAGVQETQY
>TRBJ1-2|TRBV9
ASSVGPVPGVGYT
>TRBJ2-7|TRBV20-1
SARPFLGTGGYEQY
>TRBJ2-3|TRBV5-1
ASTTNIVGGDTQY
>TRBJ2-1|TRBV18
ASLRGQGEYNEQF
>TRBJ1-1|TRBV12-3/TRBV12-4
ASSEMNTEAF
>TRBJ2-3|TRBV15
ATSRVSGNTDTQY
>TRBJ2-3|TRBV29-1
SVSLARTDTQY
>TRBJ2-5|TRBV7-2
ASSPHGTSGEETQY
>TRBJ2-1|TRBV5-1
ASSSGQLYNEQF
>TRBJ2-2|TRBV20-1
SAARGGNTGELF
>TRBJ2-3|TRBV7-9
ASSLSREGADTQY
>TRBJ2-3|TRBV5-6
ASRGTGERDTQY
>TRBJ2-5|TRBV20-1
SARDSAGTPWETQY
>TRBJ2-3|TRBV6-1
ASTTLLAGGTDTQY